This T cell receptor (beta chain) originates from a study of cytomegalovirus exposure and HLA in healthy donors. The PCR ran on 60 Vbeta and 13 Jbeta primers. The data were produced by immunoSEQ multiplex PCR, yet TCRdb's version contains in-frame clones alone and is incomplete. The sample has 100,000 to 150,000 clones, approximately 78% seen once; the top ten hold roughly a tenth. This clone was seen a few times. The CDR3 totals 16 residues. Germline V gives CDR1 MNHEY, CDR2 SMNVEV (reference sequence). V lost 7 bases and J lost 4; bases outside the gene matches: 15. Material for sequencing was PBMCs. This clonotype originated in a young man in good health and CMV-seropositive. This chain joins TRBV27 and TRBJ2-7, with 8 positions matching TRBD1. The CDR3 DNA follows: TGTGCCAGCAAACCCTCAGATAGACAGGGGATTTACGAGCAGTACTTC. It encodes CASKPSDRQGIYEQYF.